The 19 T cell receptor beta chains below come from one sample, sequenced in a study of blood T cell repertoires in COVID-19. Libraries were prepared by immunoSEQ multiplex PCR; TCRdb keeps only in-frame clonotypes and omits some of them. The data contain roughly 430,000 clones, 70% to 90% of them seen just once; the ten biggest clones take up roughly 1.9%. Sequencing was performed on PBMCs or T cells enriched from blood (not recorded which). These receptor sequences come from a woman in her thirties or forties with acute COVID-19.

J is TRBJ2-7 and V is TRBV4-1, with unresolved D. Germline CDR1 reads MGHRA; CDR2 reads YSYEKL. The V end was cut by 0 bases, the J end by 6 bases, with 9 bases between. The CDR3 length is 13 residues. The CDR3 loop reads CASSQDRFSEQYF. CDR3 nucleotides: TGCGCCAGCAGCCAAGACCGGTTTTCCGAGCAGTACTTC.

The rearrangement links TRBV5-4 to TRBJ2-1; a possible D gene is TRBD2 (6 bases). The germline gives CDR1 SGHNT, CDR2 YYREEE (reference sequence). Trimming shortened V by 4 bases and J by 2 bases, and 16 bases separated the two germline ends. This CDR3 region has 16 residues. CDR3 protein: CASSRGWGVPYNEQFF. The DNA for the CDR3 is TGTGCCAGCAGCCGCGGCTGGGGGGTCCCCTACAATGAGCAGTTCTTC.

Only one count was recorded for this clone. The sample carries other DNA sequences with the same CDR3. CDR3 bases: TGTGCCAGTAGTACTGACAGGGAAGAGACCCAGTACTTC. Amino acid sequence: CASSTDREETQYF. The V gene is TRBV19, the J gene TRBJ2-5; 7 nucleotides match TRBD1. Germline values: CDR1 LNHDA, CDR2 SQIVND (reference sequence). This CDR3 has 13 amino acids. V gave up 4 bases and J gave up 3 bases; unmatched junction bases: 2.

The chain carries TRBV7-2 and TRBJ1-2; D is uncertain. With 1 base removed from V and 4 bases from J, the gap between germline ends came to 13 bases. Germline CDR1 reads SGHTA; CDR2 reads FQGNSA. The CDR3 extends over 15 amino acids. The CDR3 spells CASSLERAQGYGYTF. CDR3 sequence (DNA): TGTGCCAGCAGCTTAGAGAGGGCCCAAGGCTATGGCTACACCTTC.

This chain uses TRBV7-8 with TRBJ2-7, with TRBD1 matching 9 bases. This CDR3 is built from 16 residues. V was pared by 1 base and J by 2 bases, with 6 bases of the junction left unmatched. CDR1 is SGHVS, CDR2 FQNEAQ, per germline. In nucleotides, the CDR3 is TGTGCCAGCAGCTTAGGCGGGGACAGGGTAACCTACGAGCAGTACTTC. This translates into CASSLGGDRVTYEQYF.

DNA for the CDR3: TGTGCCTGGAGTCTGAGGTCCACTGAAGCTTTCTTT. Amino acid sequence: CAWSLRSTEAFF. The V and J genes are TRBV30 and TRBJ1-1; D remains ambiguous. The CDR3 spans 12 residues. Germline assignment: CDR1 GTSNPN and CDR2 SVGIG (reference sequence). V was trimmed by 2 bases and J by 4 bases, leaving 8 bases between them.

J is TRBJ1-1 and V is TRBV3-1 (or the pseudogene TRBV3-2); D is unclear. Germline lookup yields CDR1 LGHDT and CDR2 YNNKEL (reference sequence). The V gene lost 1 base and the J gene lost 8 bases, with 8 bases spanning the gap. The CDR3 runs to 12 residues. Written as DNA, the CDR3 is TGTGCCAGCAGCCAAGGGTTAGAGGAAGCTTTCTTT. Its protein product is CASSQGLEEAFF.

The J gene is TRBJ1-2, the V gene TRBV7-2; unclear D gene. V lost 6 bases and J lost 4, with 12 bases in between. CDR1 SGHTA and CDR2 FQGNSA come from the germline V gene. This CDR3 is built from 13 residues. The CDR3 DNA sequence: TGTGCCAGCAGAGGTTCAGGTACCTATGGCTACACCTTC. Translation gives CASRGSGTYGYTF.

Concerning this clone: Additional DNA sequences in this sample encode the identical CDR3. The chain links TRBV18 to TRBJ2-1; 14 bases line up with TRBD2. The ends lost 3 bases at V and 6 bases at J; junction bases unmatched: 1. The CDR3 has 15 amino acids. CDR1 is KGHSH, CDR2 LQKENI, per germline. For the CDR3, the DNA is TGTGCCAGCTCACCGACTAGCGGGGGGGCCAATGAGCAGTTCTTC. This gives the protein CASSPTSGGANEQFF. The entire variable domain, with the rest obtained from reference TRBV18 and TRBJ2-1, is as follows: NAGVMQNPRHLVRRRGQEARLRCSPMKGHSHVYWYRQLPEEGLKFMVYLQKENIIDESGMPKERFSAEFPKEGPSILRIQQVVRGDSAAYFCASSPTSGGANEQFFGPGTRLTVL.

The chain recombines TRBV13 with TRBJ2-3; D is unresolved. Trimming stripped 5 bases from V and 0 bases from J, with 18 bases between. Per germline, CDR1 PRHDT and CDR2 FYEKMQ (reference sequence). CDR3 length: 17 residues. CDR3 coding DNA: TGTGCCAGCAGCAGAGGCGTAGATTCGGCTAGCACAGATACGCAGTATTTT. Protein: CASSRGVDSASTDTQYF.

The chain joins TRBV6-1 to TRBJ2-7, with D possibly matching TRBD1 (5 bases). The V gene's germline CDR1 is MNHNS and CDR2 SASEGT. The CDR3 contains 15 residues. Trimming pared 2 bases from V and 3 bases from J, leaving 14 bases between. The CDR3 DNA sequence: TGTGCCAGCAGTGAATCGGTGGGGCCGGGCTACGAGCAGTACTTC. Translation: CASSESVGPGYEQYF.

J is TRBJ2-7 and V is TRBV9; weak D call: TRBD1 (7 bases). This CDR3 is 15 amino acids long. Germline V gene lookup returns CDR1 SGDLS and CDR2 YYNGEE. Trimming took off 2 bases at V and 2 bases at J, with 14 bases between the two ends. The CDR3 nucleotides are TGTGCCAGCAGCGTTCAGGGGGGTCGCGCCTACGAGCAGTACTTC. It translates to CASSVQGGRAYEQYF.

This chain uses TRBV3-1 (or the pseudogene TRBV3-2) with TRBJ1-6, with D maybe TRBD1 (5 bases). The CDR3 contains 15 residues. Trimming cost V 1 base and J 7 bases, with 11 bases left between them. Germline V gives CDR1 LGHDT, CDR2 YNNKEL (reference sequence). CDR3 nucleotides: TGTGCCAGCAGCCAAGTGAACAGGTTAAATTCACCCCTCCACTTT. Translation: CASSQVNRLNSPLHF.

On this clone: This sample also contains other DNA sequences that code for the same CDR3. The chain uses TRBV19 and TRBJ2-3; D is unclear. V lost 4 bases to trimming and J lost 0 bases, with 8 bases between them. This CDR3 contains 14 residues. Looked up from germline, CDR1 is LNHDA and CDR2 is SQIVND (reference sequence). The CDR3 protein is CASSSQTSTDTQYF. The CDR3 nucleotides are TGTGCCAGTAGTAGCCAGACTAGCACAGATACGCAGTATTTT.

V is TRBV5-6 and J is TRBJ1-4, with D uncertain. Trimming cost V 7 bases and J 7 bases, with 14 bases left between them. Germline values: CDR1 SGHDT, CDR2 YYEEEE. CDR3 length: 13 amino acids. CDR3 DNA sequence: TGTGCCAGCCAAAGGGTGGAGGGTGAAAAACTGTTTTTT. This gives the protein CASQRVEGEKLFF.

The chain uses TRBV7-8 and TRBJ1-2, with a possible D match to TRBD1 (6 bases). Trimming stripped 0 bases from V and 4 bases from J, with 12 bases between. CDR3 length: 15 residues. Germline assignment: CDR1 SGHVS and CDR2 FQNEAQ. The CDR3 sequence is CASSLAWGPPYGYTF. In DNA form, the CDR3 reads TGTGCCAGCAGCTTAGCGTGGGGGCCGCCCTATGGCTACACCTTC.

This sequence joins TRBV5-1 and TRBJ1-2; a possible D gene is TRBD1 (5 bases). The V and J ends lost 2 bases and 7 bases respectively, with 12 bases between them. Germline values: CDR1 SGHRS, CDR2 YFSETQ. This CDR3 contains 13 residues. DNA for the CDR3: TGCGCCAGCAGCTTAGCAGGGATTAGTGGCTACACCTTC. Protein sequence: CASSLAGISGYTF.

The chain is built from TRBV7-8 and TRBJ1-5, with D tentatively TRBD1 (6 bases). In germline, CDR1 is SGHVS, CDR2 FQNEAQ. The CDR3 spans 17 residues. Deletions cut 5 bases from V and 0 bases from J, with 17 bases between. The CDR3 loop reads CASSPRRQEYSNQPQHF. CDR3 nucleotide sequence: TGTGCCAGCAGCCCCCGACGACAGGAGTATAGCAATCAGCCCCAGCATTTT.

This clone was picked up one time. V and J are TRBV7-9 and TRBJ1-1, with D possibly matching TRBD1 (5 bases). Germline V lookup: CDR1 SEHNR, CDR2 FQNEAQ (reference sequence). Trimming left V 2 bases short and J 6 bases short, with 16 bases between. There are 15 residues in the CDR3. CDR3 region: CASSLNMGGVAEAFF. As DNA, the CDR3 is TGTGCCAGCAGCTTAAACATGGGAGGGGTCGCTGAAGCTTTCTTT.